The 10 T cell receptor beta chains below come from one sample, sequenced in a study of monozygotic twins with inflammatory bowel disease. From its re-call of the 5' RACE reads, TCRdb lists each CDR3 protein once, without DNA. This repertoire includes 150,000 to 200,000 distinct CDR3 sequences. The sample comprised blood. The receptors derive from a human donor with ulcerative colitis or Crohn's disease, or a healthy co-twin of an affected twin (not recorded which).

J is TRBJ2-1 and V is TRBV20-1; with no DNA, the TCRdb D assignment of TRBD1 cannot be verified. Germline CDR1 reads DFQATT; CDR2 reads SNEGSKA (reference sequence). The CDR3 has 16 residues. CDR3 sequence reads: CSARGVGTDSYNEQFF.

V and J are TRBV7-2 and TRBJ2-5; TCRdb's D call, TRBD1, is unchecked because there is no DNA. There are 15 residues in the CDR3. The germline V gene has CDR1 SGHTA and CDR2 FQGNSA. The CDR3 reads CASSRTARGAETQYF.

The chain couples TRBV5-1 to TRBJ1-1; the TRBD1 assignment by TCRdb is unverifiable without DNA. From germline, CDR1 is SGHRS and CDR2 YFSETQ. The CDR3 has 13 residues. The CDR3 region is CASRKRTGPEAFF.

The chain has TRBV10-3 and TRBJ1-5; TCRdb's D call, TRBD1, is unchecked because there is no DNA. CDR1 and CDR2 from the germline V gene are ENHRY and SYGVKD. This CDR3 is built from 14 residues. CDR3 amino acids: CATTRGTKNQPQHF.

The chain uses TRBV5-1 and TRBJ1-1; TCRdb returns TRBD1, unconfirmable since there is no DNA. The CDR3 consists of 17 residues. Per the germline V gene, CDR1 is SGHRS and CDR2 is YFSETQ. CDR3: CASSRLPDSSVNTEAFF.

The chain couples TRBV20-1 to TRBJ2-7; TCRdb lists TRBD1, though no DNA is available to test this call. The CDR3 spans 12 residues. CDR1 and CDR2 from the germline V gene are DFQATT and SNEGSKA (reference sequence). The CDR3 loop reads CSARGTFDEQYF.

This rearrangement joins TRBV7-9 to TRBJ1-2; there is no DNA to check the TCRdb D call of TRBD1. From germline, CDR1 is SEHNR and CDR2 FQNEAQ (reference sequence). The CDR3 has 14 amino acids. The CDR3 here is CASSFRDRNYGYTF.

J is TRBJ2-2 and V is TRBV5-1. Germline lookup yields CDR1 SGHRS and CDR2 YFSETQ. The CDR3 sequence is 13 residues long. Here the CDR3 reads CASSLEFVGELFF. The full variable domain, with the rest looked up from reference TRBV5-1 and TRBJ2-2, is KAGVTQTPRYLIKTRGQQVTLSCSPISGHRSVSWYQQTPGQGLQFLFEYFSETQRNKGNFPGRFSGRQFSNSRSEMNVSTLELGDSALYLCASSLEFVGELFFGEGSRLTVL.

This sequence joins TRBV20-1 and TRBJ1-1; TCRdb names TRBD1, which stays unverified in the absence of DNA. Germline loops: CDR1 DFQATT, CDR2 SNEGSKA (reference sequence). The CDR3 length is 13 residues. This CDR3 is CSAFPGTRPEAFF.

V is TRBV29-1 and J is TRBJ1-2. There are 14 residues in the CDR3. Looked up from germline, CDR1 is SQVTM and CDR2 is ANQGSEA. The CDR3 protein is CSVSNGGNRYGYTF.